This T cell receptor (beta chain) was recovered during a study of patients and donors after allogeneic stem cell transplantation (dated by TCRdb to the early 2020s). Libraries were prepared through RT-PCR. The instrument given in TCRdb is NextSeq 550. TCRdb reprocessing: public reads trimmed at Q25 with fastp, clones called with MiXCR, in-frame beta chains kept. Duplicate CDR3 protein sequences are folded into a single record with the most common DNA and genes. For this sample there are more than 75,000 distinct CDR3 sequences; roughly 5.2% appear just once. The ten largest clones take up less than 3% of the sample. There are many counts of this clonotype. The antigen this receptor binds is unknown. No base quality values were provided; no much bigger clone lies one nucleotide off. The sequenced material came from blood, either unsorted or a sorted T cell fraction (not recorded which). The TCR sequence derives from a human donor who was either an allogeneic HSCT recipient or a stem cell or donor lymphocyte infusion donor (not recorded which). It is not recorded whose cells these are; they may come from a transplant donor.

The CDR3 is CASSLNLGGSEAFF. The sequence in DNA is TGTGCCAGCAGTTTAAATTTAGGGGGTTCTGAAGCTTTCTTT. The sequence joins TRBV12-3 or TRBV12-4 to TRBJ1-1; tentative D gene TRBD1, with 6 bases matching. Taken from cysteine to phenylalanine, the CDR3 has 14 residues. Just CDR3 DNA is preserved here, 42 bases in frame from base 1. Trimming at the junction amounts to 2 bases on V and 6 bases on J, and the germline ends lie 13 bases apart.